A single sample is the source of the 23 T cell receptor beta chains below, sequenced in a study of Ad26.COV2.S vaccination and SARS-CoV-2 variants. This table comes from immunoSEQ multiplex PCR, and its TCRdb copy is limited to in-frame clones, with some not included. The repertoire consists of about 350,000 clones, with 92% occurring once and the leading ten covering 3% to 4%. The input for sequencing was peripheral blood, taken after recovery from COVID-19. The receptors were sampled from a human donor who had recovered from COVID-19.

CDR3 sequence reads: CASSSRAAEAFF. The CDR3 nucleotides read TGTGCCAGCAGTTCCCGGGCCGCTGAAGCTTTCTTT. The chain joins TRBV6-2 or TRBV6-3 to TRBJ1-1; no clear D. With 4 bases removed from V and 6 bases from J, the gap between germline ends came to 9 bases. CDR1 is MNHEY, CDR2 SVGEGT, per germline. The CDR3 loop spans 12 amino acids.

Remarks on this clone: A junction boundary mismatches the germline segment, possibly from a read error. The genes are TRBV6-2 or TRBV6-3 and TRBJ2-4, with D possibly TRBD2 on 6 matching bases. This CDR3 has 12 residues. Germline loops: CDR1 MNHEY, CDR2 SVGEGT. The CDR3 region has the DNA TGTGCCAGCAGTTACTCGATGGGGGGAAGGTATTTC. Translating gives CASSYSMGGRYF.

The sample holds one count of this clone. The V and J genes are TRBV10-3 and TRBJ2-2, with D unresolved. The CDR3 has 13 amino acids. V was trimmed by 3 bases and J by 4 bases, leaving 6 bases between them. From germline, CDR1 is ENHRY and CDR2 SYGVKD. CDR3 nucleotide sequence: TGTGCCATCAGTGACCAGCTCACCGGGGAGCTGTTTTTT. Its translation: CAISDQLTGELFF.

The V and J genes are TRBV15 and TRBJ1-1; no definite D call. This CDR3 comprises 16 residues. Germline V lookup: CDR1 LNHNV, CDR2 YYDKDF (reference sequence). Deletions cut 0 bases from V and 0 bases from J, with 11 bases between. CDR3 residues: CATSRDPPRMNTEAFF. In nucleotides, the CDR3 is TGTGCCACCAGCAGAGATCCCCCCCGCATGAACACTGAAGCTTTCTTT.

This clone appeared a single time. The chain recombines TRBV7-9 with TRBJ1-1; no firm D call. CDR1 is SEHNR and CDR2 is FQNEAQ in the germline V gene (reference sequence). The CDR3 has 16 amino acids. V was shortened by 5 bases and J by 0 bases, with 16 bases between the two germline ends. CDR3 in amino acids: CASSPPVGKMNTEAFF. The CDR3, as DNA: TGTGCCAGCAGCCCCCCCGTGGGTAAGATGAACACTGAAGCTTTCTTT.

This clone was seen only once. The V and J genes are TRBV7-2 and TRBJ2-1, with D unclear. Germline-derived CDR1 and CDR2 are SGHTA and FQGNSA. The V end lost 3 bases, the J end lost 6 bases, and 6 bases lay between the germline ends. This CDR3 has 12 residues. The CDR3 nucleotides are TGTGCCAGCAGCTTGAGGAGCAATGAGCAGTTCTTC. Its translation: CASSLRSNEQFF.

J is TRBJ1-1 and V is TRBV4-1, with D possibly matching TRBD1 (5 bases). The CDR3 runs to 14 residues. Germline V lookup: CDR1 MGHRA, CDR2 YSYEKL. Trimming left V 4 bases short and J 3 bases short, with 12 bases between. The CDR3 protein is CASSLGARDTEAFF. CDR3 nucleotides: TGCGCCAGCAGCCTAGGGGCTAGGGACACTGAAGCTTTCTTT.

The chain uses TRBV4-1 and TRBJ2-7, with 8 bases that match TRBD2. The V gene end was trimmed by 0 bases and the J gene end by 0 bases; junction bases not matched to a gene: 4. The CDR3 runs to 16 residues. The germline CDR1 and CDR2 sequences are MGHRA and YSYEKL. CDR3 DNA: TGCGCCAGCAGCCAAGACACAGCGGGGGCCTCCTACGAGCAGTACTTC. Protein product: CASSQDTAGASYEQYF.

This clone was seen once. The chain employs TRBV18 and TRBJ2-7; D call uncertain. The CDR3 extends over 14 amino acids. In germline, CDR1 is KGHSH, CDR2 LQKENI. V lost 3 bases and J 3 bases, leaving 12 bases between the germline ends. CDR3 nucleotides: TGTGCCAGCTCACCTCCTAACAACGACTACGAGCAGTACTTC. As protein: CASSPPNNDYEQYF.

The V gene is TRBV6-2 or TRBV6-3, the J gene TRBJ2-7, with D perhaps matching TRBD1 or TRBD2 (7 bases each). CDR1 MNHEY and CDR2 SVGEGT come from the germline V gene. The CDR3 is 17 amino acids. Trimming left V 2 bases short and J 2 bases short, with 19 bases between. This CDR3 reads CASSYPTGAGDTYEQYF. CDR3 DNA: TGTGCCAGCAGTTACCCTACAGGGGCGGGGGACACCTACGAGCAGTACTTC.

V and J are TRBV9 and TRBJ2-5, with D unresolved. The V gene's germline CDR1 is SGDLS and CDR2 YYNGEE. V lost 0 bases, J lost 1 base, and 4 bases lay in between. The length of the CDR3 is 13 residues. The CDR3 protein is CASSVVGQETQYF. CDR3 nucleotide sequence: TGTGCCAGCAGCGTAGTAGGCCAAGAGACCCAGTACTTC.

This chain links TRBV5-5 with TRBJ2-7; D is possibly TRBD1 (6 bases). Germline V lookup: CDR1 SGHKS, CDR2 YYEKEE (reference sequence). Between the trimmed V and J ends, which lost 1 base and 6 bases, there was a span of 11 bases. This CDR3 region has 13 residues. This CDR3 reads CASSLSWGLEQYF. CDR3 DNA: TGTGCCAGCAGCTTGTCGTGGGGGCTCGAGCAGTACTTC.

The J gene is TRBJ1-2, the V gene TRBV6-5; 8 nucleotides match TRBD1. Germline CDR1 and CDR2: MNHEY and SVGAGI. V trimming: 2 bases; J trimming: 7 bases; junction bases outside the gene matches: 3. The CDR3 spans 13 residues. Written as DNA, the CDR3 is TGTGCCAGCAGTTACGACCAGGGGGCTGGCTACACCTTC. Protein sequence: CASSYDQGAGYTF.

The chain links TRBV5-4 to TRBJ1-2, with 9 bases fitting TRBD1. Germline V CDR1 and CDR2: SGHNT, YYREEE (reference sequence). The CDR3 has 14 residues. V lost 3 bases to trimming and J lost 4 bases; unmatched junction nucleotides: 4. The CDR3 region is CASSSTGGIYGYTF. In DNA form, the CDR3 reads TGTGCCAGCAGCTCCACAGGGGGCATCTATGGCTACACCTTC.

The rearrangement uses TRBV4-1 and TRBJ1-3, with D possibly TRBD1 on 5 matching bases. The CDR3 is made up of 18 amino acids. Germline-derived CDR1 and CDR2 are MGHRA and YSYEKL. Between the trimmed V and J ends, which lost 11 bases and 0 bases, there was a span of 26 bases. CDR3 nucleotide sequence: TGCGCCCTATTATCTTCCCAAGAGCTTAGGGGCTCTGGAAACACCATATATTTT. Amino acid sequence: CALLSSQELRGSGNTIYF.

This clone was seen only once. The gene calls are TRBV5-4 and TRBJ2-5, with 8 bases that match TRBD2. The J segment lost 5 bases and the V segment lost 4 bases, leaving 10 bases of the junction unmatched. Germline V gene data show CDR1 as SGHNT and CDR2 as YYREEE (reference sequence). The CDR3 has 15 residues. Here the CDR3 reads CASSLGGASAETQYF. The CDR3 DNA reads as TGTGCCAGCAGCCTCGGGGGGGCAAGCGCGGAGACCCAGTACTTC.

The chain uses TRBV29-1 and TRBJ1-1, with D tentatively TRBD1 (5 bases). The germline CDR1 and CDR2 sequences are SQVTM and ANQGSEA. V was clipped by 4 bases and J by 4 bases, with 13 bases between them. The CDR3 runs to 13 residues. In DNA form, the CDR3 reads TGCAGCGTTGGCTCGGGGGGGGGCACTGAAGCTTTCTTT. Its translation is CSVGSGGGTEAFF.

The chain employs TRBV5-5 and TRBJ2-5; TRBD1 or TRBD2 may be the D gene (6 bases each). Trimming pared 2 bases from V and 5 bases from J, leaving 13 bases between. The CDR3 has 14 residues. Germline CDR1 SGHKS, CDR2 YYEKEE (reference sequence). In DNA form, the CDR3 reads TGTGCCAGCAGCTTCCAGGGGAGGAGGGAGACCCAGTACTTC. This codes for CASSFQGRRETQYF.

This chain connects TRBV27 to TRBJ2-7; TRBD1 or TRBD2 may be the D gene (5 bases each). The CDR3 sequence is 15 residues long. Germline CDR1 and CDR2: MNHEY and SMNVEV (reference sequence). Trimming cost V 5 bases and J 2 bases, with 16 bases left between them. The CDR3 nucleotides are TGTGCCAGCAGTATGTACGGGACCATAACCTACGAGCAGTACTTC. It translates to CASSMYGTITYEQYF.

This rearrangement joins TRBV4-1 to TRBJ2-1; D gene uncertain. CDR1 and CDR2 (germline): MGHRA, YSYEKL. The CDR3 sequence is 16 residues long. V was clipped by 1 base and J by 3 bases, with 13 bases between them. CDR3 nucleotide sequence: TGCGCCAGCAGCCAAGGGGTAAACAGTGGCTACAATGAGCAGTTCTTC. It is translated as CASSQGVNSGYNEQFF.

V gene TRBV4-1 combines with J gene TRBJ2-7; 11 bases agree with TRBD1. CDR1 is MGHRA, CDR2 YSYEKL, per germline. J lost 4 bases, V lost 1 base, and 3 bases had no gene match. The CDR3 runs 15 residues. In DNA, the CDR3 is TGCGCCAGCAGCCAAGGTGGACAGGGGGCGTACGAGCAGTACTTC. It translates to CASSQGGQGAYEQYF.

The V call is TRBV20-1, the J call TRBJ1-2; TRBD1 might be the D (5 bases). Germline V gene lookup returns CDR1 DFQATT and CDR2 SNEGSKA (reference sequence). The CDR3 is made up of 11 amino acids. V was pared by 7 bases and J by 4 bases, with 10 bases between. CDR3 bases: TGCAGTGGCCTGGGGGGCTATGGCTACACCTTC. It yields the protein CSGLGGYGYTF.

The chain employs TRBV2 and TRBJ2-7; 7 nucleotides align to TRBD1. CDR3 length: 14 amino acids. With V trimmed by 3 bases and J by 7 bases, 9 bases remained unmatched. Germline CDR1 SNHLY, CDR2 FYNNEI. CDR3 DNA: TGTGCCAGCAGTGAGGCAGGGGGTTGGTATGAGCAGTACTTC. It yields the protein CASSEAGGWYEQYF.